This TCR beta chain was captured by sequencing in a study of molecular identifiers for immune sequencing clone quantification. Previously described methods with listed TCR primers produced the bulk TCR libraries. TCRdb analysed the PCR reads with MiXCR anew, one entry per CDR3 protein. The top ten hold approximately 0.9% of the sample, which has over 600,000 distinct CDR3 sequences, 20% seen once. Findings of the study overall: In naive cells, under 1% of molecules belonged to clones above 20 RNA copies, against over 97% in effector cells. Roughly 1 million naive cells reportedly did not prevent detection of spiked Jurkat TCR RNA from one cell.

On this clonotype: Its antigen is as yet unknown.

Every naive CD8 library was made from between roughly 17,000 and 1,000,000 sorted cells with 10%, 30% or 50% RNA. Germline V gene lookup returns CDR1 MNHNS and CDR2 SASEGT. V was clipped by 1 base and J by 4 bases, with 10 bases between them. This CDR3 is built from 14 residues. The chain joins TRBV6-1 to TRBJ2-5; D remains unclear. The source material was naive CD8+ T cells from blood, with Jurkat cell RNA spiked in. The sample's subset: FACS-sorted CD8+CD4-CCR7+CD45RA+ naive T cells. The receptor was derived from a human donor in good health. Some libraries in this study had Jurkat cell RNA spiked in. CDR3 sequence (DNA): TGTGCCAGCAGTGAAGAGGCAGTTTTAGAGACCCAGTACTTC. Amino acid sequence: CASSEEAVLETQYF.